This T cell receptor beta chain was captured by sequencing in a study of blood T cell repertoires in COVID-19 (dated by TCRdb to 2018 to 2020). With respect to the entire study: The collaborator samples originated in the United States, Italy and Spain and spanned the acute and convalescent phases of COVID-19. The prospective study material was composed of cDNA or gDNA derived from T cells, B-cell-depleted T cells, or PBMCs. The dataset comprised deeply sampled blood TCRbeta repertoires from subjects exposed to, actively infected with, or recovered from COVID-19. The repertoires were released in a freely available public database meant as a resource for research on the immune response to SARS-CoV-2. The samples were drawn from the first 160 participants of the ongoing ImmuneRACE study and from 1,254 subjects provided by 6 global collaborators. A de-identified subject ID, COVID-19 status, age in years and sex were almost always included in the sample metadata. Where HLA class I and class II types were available, the types were taken from metadata supplied by the sample provider, not from assay-based typing. Broader findings and caveats from the paper: Clinical and demographic metadata were provided uncurated, with the amount varying by source and participant.

The immunoSEQ Assay, a bias-controlled multiplex PCR, was used to amplify TCRbeta CDR3 regions from genomic DNA. The study's processing was this. The number of nucleated cells in each sample was estimated from the amplification of reference gene primers within the assay. Sequence reads were collapsed and filtered to measure the absolute abundance of every unique TCRbeta CDR3 rearrangement. For each sample, productive Simpson clonality was calculated by taking the square root of Simpson's diversity index across productive rearrangements. Held by TCRdb, this immuneACCESS table contains in-frame sequences only and omits some clones. Under half of the omission traces to an unresolved V gene where checked; the cause of the rest is unknown. The D gene and trimming were derived from the DNA, and the V and J assignments and clone size from that table. The sample table contains around 300,000 clones; only one count was recorded for approximately 86% of them. The ten largest clones represent around 14% of the sample.

On this clone: The antigen this receptor binds is unknown. No base quality information exists; no much larger clone differs at one position.

The junction carries 8 bases between V and J, which are trimmed by 5 bases and 1 base respectively. The germline V gene (reference sequence) sets CDR1 to LNHDA and CDR2 to SQIVND. The CDR3, from cysteine to phenylalanine, totals 13 residues. Only the CDR3 portion is preserved as DNA: 39 bases, with reading frame beginning at the first base. At one collaborating source in Seattle, patients were enrolled during active infection and were followed longitudinally through the course of disease. Each collaborating institution followed its own protocols to collect whole blood in K2EDTA tubes. For TCRbeta analysis, collaborators shipped samples as frozen whole blood, isolated PBMCs, or DNA extracted from either of those sample types.

The sequenced sample consisted of peripheral blood. The clonotype comes from a woman between 65 and 79 years old with COVID-19, enrolled during active disease. This chain joins TRBV19 to TRBJ1-2; TRBD1 is a weak D gene call, 5 bases matching. In nucleotides, the sequence is TGTGCCAGTAGTTCGGGGGGTAACTATGGCTACACCTTC. It translates to CASSSGGNYGYTF.